A single sample is the source of the 10 T cell receptor beta chains below, sequenced in a study of identical twins. TCRdb reanalysed the 5' RACE reads using MiXCR and keeps one entry per CDR3 protein. The sample consists of approximately 1.8 million distinct CDR3 sequences, less than 35% of them appearing once. Material: cord blood. The receptor set was obtained from a newborn girl in good health.

This chain uses TRBV7-2 with TRBJ2-1, with TRBD2 identical over 12 bases. The J segment lost 10 bases and the V segment lost 1 base, leaving 8 bases of the junction unmatched. Per germline, CDR1 SGHTA and CDR2 FQGNSA. The CDR3 runs 16 residues. The CDR3 DNA reads as TGTGCCAGCAGCTTAGGGCTAGCGGGAGGGCCCGGGGAGCAGTTCTTC. Protein: CASSLGLAGGPGEQFF.

This clonotype came up many times. The chain recombines TRBV12-3 or TRBV12-4 with TRBJ1-4, with a weak D call TRBD1 (6 bases). V dropped 5 bases and J dropped 8 bases, with 21 bases sitting between them. CDR3 length equals 16 residues. CDR3 DNA: TGTGCCAGCAGTCCCACCCTCAGGGGCCTTGAGGAAAAACTGTTTTTT. This codes for CASSPTLRGLEEKLFF.

With regard to this clonotype: A junction end diverges from the germline sequence, so it may reflect a read error. This rearrangement joins TRBV12-3 or TRBV12-4 to TRBJ2-1; 9 nucleotides align to TRBD1. The CDR3 sequence is 15 residues long. The CDR3 region has the DNA TGTGCCAGCAGCCCTACAGGGGGCCCCTACAATGAGCGGTTCTTC. Its translation: CASSPTGGPYNERFF.

A few counts support this clonotype. V is TRBV5-1 and J is TRBJ2-7; 11 bases match TRBD1. The CDR3 runs 18 residues. The junction had 8 bases not matched to a gene; V was cut back by 0 bases and J by 0 bases. Per the germline V gene, CDR1 is SGHRS and CDR2 is YFSETQ. CDR3 nucleotides: TGCGCCAGCAGCTTGGTCGGGACAGGGGGTCTCTTCTCCTACGAGCAGTACTTC. Protein product: CASSLVGTGGLFSYEQYF.

The sample holds a few counts of this clonotype. The V call is TRBV10-3, the J call TRBJ1-2; D ambiguous. Trimming took off 9 bases at V and 6 bases at J, with 14 bases between the two ends. This CDR3 region has 12 residues. Germline V gene sequence: CDR1 ENHRY, CDR2 SYGVKD. The CDR3 loop reads CAIREGEDGYTF. The CDR3 DNA sequence: TGTGCCATTCGGGAAGGAGAGGATGGCTACACCTTC.

This rearrangement joins TRBV10-3 to TRBJ2-3; D is possibly TRBD2 (7 bases). This CDR3 contains 16 residues. Germline CDR1 is ENHRY and CDR2 is SYGVKD. Trimming stripped 2 bases from V and 1 base from J, with 13 bases between. Here the CDR3 reads CAISERGAQGTDTQYF. The CDR3 region has the DNA TGTGCCATCAGTGAGCGGGGGGCGCAGGGCACAGATACGCAGTATTTT.

The chain combines TRBV20-1 with TRBJ1-5; D may be TRBD1 (5 bases). In germline, CDR1 is DFQATT, CDR2 SNEGSKA (reference sequence). V shed 0 bases and J shed 7 bases, with 10 bases lying between them. The CDR3 spans 13 residues. The CDR3 protein is CSARDGAVQPQHF. For the CDR3, the DNA is TGCAGTGCTAGAGATGGGGCAGTCCAGCCCCAGCATTTT.

As for this clonotype: This could be a read error, since a much larger clone is one nucleotide away. DNA for the CDR3: TGCAGCGTCGAGGGACAGGGGAGATACAATGAGCAGTACTTC. This codes for CSVEGQGRYNEQYF. The V and J genes are TRBV29-1 and TRBJ2-1, with TRBD1 matching 10 bases. The tail of the sequence fits TRBJ2-7 better, so the J call may be wrong. The length of the CDR3 is 14 residues. The V gene's germline CDR1 is SQVTM and CDR2 ANQGSEA.

V is TRBV27 and J is TRBJ2-2; a possible D gene is TRBD1 (7 bases). This CDR3 has 15 residues. The germline gives CDR1 MNHEY, CDR2 SMNVEV (reference sequence). V gave up 7 bases and J gave up 5 bases, with 17 bases separating them. The CDR3 protein is CASTIRQGGTGELFF. CDR3 DNA sequence: TGTGCCAGCACCATTAGGCAGGGGGGTACCGGGGAGCTGTTTTTT.

In its sample, this clonotype was seen many times. The CDR3 DNA sequence: TGTGCCAGCAGTAACAGGGTGCGGTACGAGCAGTACTTC. Its translation is CASSNRVRYEQYF. The chain has TRBV27 and TRBJ2-7, with D possibly being TRBD1 (6 bases). With 5 bases removed from V and 4 bases from J, the gap between germline ends came to 12 bases. The germline V gene encodes CDR1 MNHEY and CDR2 SMNVEV (reference sequence). The CDR3 consists of 13 residues.